The entry below describes one T cell receptor (beta chain). This sample is drawn from a study of T-cell reconstitution after alpha-beta-depleted transplantation in children. Preparing the TCRbeta library involved the use of unique molecular identifiers. Using its own MiXCR run on the PCR reads, TCRdb lists one record per CDR3 protein. The profile shows some 530,000 distinct CDR3 sequences, about an eighth of them singletons. This sample comprised PBMCs from the stem cell graft donor, obtained from the stem cell graft. The TCR comes from a human donor who donated a stem cell graft to a child with combined immunodeficiency.

In nucleotides, the CDR3 is TGTGCCAGCAGCTTTGAAGCGGCCACAGATACGCAGTATTTT. Protein: CASSFEAATDTQYF. The V gene is TRBV7-9, the J gene TRBJ2-3; D may be TRBD2 (5 bases). V was shortened by 3 bases and J by 2 bases, with 9 bases between the two germline ends. The CDR3 has 14 amino acids. Looked up from germline, CDR1 is SEHNR and CDR2 is FQNEAQ (reference sequence).